These T cell receptor beta chains were read from a single sample in a study of cytomegalovirus exposure and HLA in healthy donors. Generated by immunoSEQ multiplex PCR, the TCRdb table keeps only in-frame clones and is missing some. The data hold roughly 110,000 clones, with about 79% observed a single time. The sample comprised PBMCs. The source of these receptors is a young woman in good health and CMV-seropositive. The CDR3 runs from the conserved cysteine through the conserved F or W. D genes are given only for firm matches. The size of a clone is reported for some rows only, either as once, few or many, or as a class for expanded clones.

V: TRBV6-1
D: -
J: TRBJ2-3
size: once
DNA: TGTGCCAGCAGTTCCCAGGGCCACCTCACAGATACGCAGTATTTT
CDR3: CASSSQGHLTDTQYF

V: TRBV5-1
D: TRBD1
J: TRBJ1-5
size: few
DNA: TGCGCCAGCAGCTTTACCCGGGACAGGGGCAATCAGCCCCAGCATTTT
CDR3: CASSFTRDRGNQPQHF

V: TRBV19
D: TRBD2
J: TRBJ2-7
size: -
DNA: TGTGCCAGTAGTATTCAACTAGCGGGAGGGATTTACGAGCAGTACTTC
CDR3: CASSIQLAGGIYEQYF

V: TRBV11-2
D: TRBD1
J: TRBJ2-5
size: -
DNA: TGTGCCAGCAGCTCACAGGGGGGCCCGATCGAGACCCAGTACTTC
CDR3: CASSSQGGPIETQYF

V: TRBV5-6
D: TRBD2
J: TRBJ2-3
size: -
DNA: TGTGCCAGCAGCTTGGGGGACTCCCGGGAGGCCACAGATACGCAGTATTTT
CDR3: CASSLGDSREATDTQYF

V: TRBV28
D: TRBD1
J: TRBJ1-1
size: -
DNA: TGTGCCAGCAGTTTTTTTGCCGACAGGGGCCCTGAAGCTTTCTTT
CDR3: CASSFFADRGPEAFF

V: TRBV5-6
D: TRBD1
J: TRBJ1-1
size: once
DNA: TGTGCCAGCAGCTCGACAGGGGGCGCCAACACTGAAGCTTTCTTT
CDR3: CASSSTGGANTEAFF

V: TRBV9
D: TRBD1
J: TRBJ1-1
size: -
DNA: TGTGCCAGCAGCCTCAAGGACAGGGGATTCACTGAAGCTTTCTTT
CDR3: CASSLKDRGFTEAFF

V: TRBV2
D: TRBD1
J: TRBJ1-5
size: -
DNA: TGTGCCACCACAGGGGGCCTAGGCAATCAGCCCCAGCATTTT
CDR3: CATTGGLGNQPQHF

V: TRBV7-3
D: TRBD1
J: TRBJ1-1
size: -
DNA: TGTGCCAGCAGTTTAGGACAGGGGGCGTCTGAAGCTTTCTTT
CDR3: CASSLGQGASEAFF